A single sample gave rise to the 8 T cell receptor beta chains below, sequenced in a study of naive and memory T cell subsets. The beta constant-region primer was an equimolar mix of two oligonucleotides covering TRBC1 and TRBC2. TCRdb re-called the UMI-ligation and nested PCR reads through MiXCR, storing one row per CDR3 protein. Altogether around 160,000 distinct CDR3 sequences are present, about a sixth being singletons, with the ten largest covering roughly 0.14%. The material sequenced was naive CD4+ T cells from blood. Every receptor here comes from a human donor in good health.

The chain has TRBV20-1 and TRBJ2-2; the match to TRBD2 covers 12 bases. V trimming: 2 bases; J trimming: 4 bases; junction bases outside the gene matches: 8. The CDR3 covers 17 residues. In germline, CDR1 is DFQATT, CDR2 SNEGSKA (reference sequence). The CDR3 sequence is CSARKASGRAITGELFF. The CDR3 bases are TGCAGTGCTAGAAAGGCTAGCGGGAGGGCTATCACCGGGGAGCTGTTTTTT.

This clonotype was seen more than once but under ten times. V usage is TRBV20-1 and J usage is TRBJ2-5, with D possibly called TRBD1 or TRBD2 (7 bases each). CDR3 length: 15 amino acids. Deletions cut 6 bases from V and 4 bases from J, with 21 bases between. The germline V gene has CDR1 DFQATT and CDR2 SNEGSKA (reference sequence). The CDR3 reads CSASGTAGPSETQYF. The CDR3 nucleotides read TGCAGTGCGAGCGGGACAGCCGGCCCTTCAGAGACCCAGTACTTC.

The V and J genes are TRBV7-9 and TRBJ2-3; 10 nucleotides match TRBD2. Germline V CDR1 and CDR2: SEHNR, FQNEAQ (reference sequence). V gave up 6 bases and J gave up 2 bases; unmatched junction bases: 5. The CDR3 contains 15 residues. The CDR3 DNA follows: TGTGCCAGCAGTCAAGGACTAGCGGACACAGATACGCAGTATTTT. Amino acids: CASSQGLADTDTQYF.

The chain links TRBV5-1 to TRBJ1-5, with D perhaps matching TRBD1 (6 bases). The CDR3 sequence is 15 residues long. The ends were cut back, 0 bases at V and 4 bases at J, with 11 bases in the middle. Germline assignment: CDR1 SGHRS and CDR2 YFSETQ. In nucleotides, the CDR3 is TGCGCCAGCAGCTTGGCGGCAGGGGCAAATCAGCCCCAGCATTTT. It codes for CASSLAAGANQPQHF.

This clonotype was found once. This may be a read error, as it is one base from a much larger clone. The V and J genes are TRBV7-9 and TRBJ2-1, with 10 bases lining up with TRBD2. Trimming at V came to 1 base and at J to 12 bases, leaving 9 bases not matched to a gene. Germline V lookup: CDR1 SEHNR, CDR2 FQNEAQ (reference sequence). This CDR3 spans 15 amino acids. CDR3 in amino acids: CASSLGLAGVFGQFF. The CDR3 DNA reads TGTGCCAGCAGCTTAGGGCTAGCGGGAGTATTTGGGCAGTTCTTC.

V usage is TRBV20-1 and J usage is TRBJ2-1; D is possibly TRBD2 (6 bases). V was trimmed by 2 bases and J by 5 bases, leaving 22 bases between them. Germline CDR1 and CDR2: DFQATT and SNEGSKA (reference sequence). This CDR3 is 17 amino acids long. CDR3 loop: CSARRISGRVPNNEQFF. The CDR3 DNA sequence: TGCAGTGCTAGACGAATTAGCGGAAGGGTACCTAACAATGAGCAGTTCTTC.

The table lists this clonotype with a few counts. The J gene is TRBJ2-7, the V gene TRBV7-9; D perhaps matches TRBD1 (5 bases). There are 16 residues in the CDR3. CDR1 is SEHNR and CDR2 is FQNEAQ in the germline V gene (reference sequence). The V gene lost 4 bases and the J gene lost 0 bases, with 16 bases spanning the gap. CDR3 residues: CASSSIVQVSSYEQYF. For the CDR3, the DNA is TGTGCCAGCAGCTCTATCGTACAGGTCTCCTCCTACGAGCAGTACTTC.

The J gene is TRBJ2-2, the V gene TRBV7-9; a weak D match, TRBD2 (5 bases). This CDR3 has 15 amino acids. Germline CDR1 reads SEHNR; CDR2 reads FQNEAQ (reference sequence). V was trimmed by 6 bases and J by 4 bases, leaving 15 bases between them. The chain's CDR3 is CASSLWLAGTGELFF. The CDR3 DNA follows: TGTGCCAGCAGTTTATGGCTAGCAGGCACCGGGGAGCTGTTTTTT.